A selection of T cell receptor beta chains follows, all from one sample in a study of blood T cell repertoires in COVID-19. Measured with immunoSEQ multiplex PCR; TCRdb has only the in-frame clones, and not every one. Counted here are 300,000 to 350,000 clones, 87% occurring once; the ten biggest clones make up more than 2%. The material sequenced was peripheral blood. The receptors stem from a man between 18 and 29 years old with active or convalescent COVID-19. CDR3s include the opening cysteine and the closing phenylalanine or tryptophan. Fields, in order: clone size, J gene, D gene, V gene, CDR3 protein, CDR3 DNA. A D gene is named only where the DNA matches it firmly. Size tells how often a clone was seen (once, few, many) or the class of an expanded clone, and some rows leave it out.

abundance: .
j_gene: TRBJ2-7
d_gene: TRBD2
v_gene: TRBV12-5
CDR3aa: CASGLGAGDGGLYEQYF
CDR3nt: TGTGCTAGTGGTTTGGGAGCGGGGGATGGGGGACTCTACGAGCAGTACTTC

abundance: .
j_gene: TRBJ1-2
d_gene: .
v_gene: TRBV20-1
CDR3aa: CSASAGRAGHGYTF
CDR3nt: TGCAGTGCTAGTGCGGGCAGGGCCGGGCATGGCTACACCTTC

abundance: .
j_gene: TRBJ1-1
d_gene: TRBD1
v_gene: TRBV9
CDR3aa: CASSERQGGNTEAFF
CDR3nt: TGTGCCAGCAGCGAAAGACAGGGGGGGAACACTGAAGCTTTCTTT

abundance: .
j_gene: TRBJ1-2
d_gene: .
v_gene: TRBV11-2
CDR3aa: CASSRPPGGGYTF
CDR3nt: TGTGCCAGCAGTCGTCCCCCCGGGGGTGGCTACACCTTC

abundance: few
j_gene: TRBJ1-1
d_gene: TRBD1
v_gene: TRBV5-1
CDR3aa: CASSFTAQGQGRTEAFF
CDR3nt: TGCGCCAGCAGCTTTACTGCCCAGGGACAGGGTAGGACTGAAGCTTTCTTT

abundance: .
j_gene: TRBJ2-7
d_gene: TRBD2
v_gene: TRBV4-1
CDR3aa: CASSLVPGLAGAPLEQYF
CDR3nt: TGCGCCAGCAGCCTCGTCCCGGGACTAGCGGGAGCCCCTCTCGAGCAGTACTTC

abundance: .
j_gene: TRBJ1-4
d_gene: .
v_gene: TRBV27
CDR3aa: CASSLSKTVATNEKLFF
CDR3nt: TGTGCCAGCAGTTTATCGAAGACAGTTGCAACTAATGAAAAACTGTTTTTT

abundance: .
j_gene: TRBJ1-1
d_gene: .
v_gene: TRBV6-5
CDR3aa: CASSPRPSDSVEAFF
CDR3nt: TGTGCCAGCAGTCCCCGACCATCCGACTCAGTTGAAGCTTTCTTT

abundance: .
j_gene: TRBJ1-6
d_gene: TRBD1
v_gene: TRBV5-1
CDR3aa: CASSLTRGQINSPLHF
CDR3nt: TGCGCCAGCAGCTTGACGAGGGGACAGATTAATTCACCCCTCCACTTT

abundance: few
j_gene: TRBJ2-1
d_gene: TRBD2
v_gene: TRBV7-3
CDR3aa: CASSRTSGSGYNEQFF
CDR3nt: TGTGCCAGCAGCCGGACTAGCGGGAGTGGATACAATGAGCAGTTCTTC

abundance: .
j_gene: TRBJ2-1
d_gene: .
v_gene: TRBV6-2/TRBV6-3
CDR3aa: CASSFMSELYNEQFF
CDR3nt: TGTGCCAGCAGTTTCATGAGCGAACTCTACAATGAGCAGTTCTTC

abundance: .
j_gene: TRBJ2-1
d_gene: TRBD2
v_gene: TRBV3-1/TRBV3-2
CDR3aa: CASSLSGRAGNEQFF
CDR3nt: TGTGCCAGCAGTCTAAGCGGGAGGGCCGGGAATGAGCAGTTCTTC

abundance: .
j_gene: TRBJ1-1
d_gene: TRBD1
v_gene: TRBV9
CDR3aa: CASSVAGQGTQNTEAFF
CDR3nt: TGTGCCAGCAGCGTAGCTGGACAGGGTACTCAGAACACTGAAGCTTTCTTT

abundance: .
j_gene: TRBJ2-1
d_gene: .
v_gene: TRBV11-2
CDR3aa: CASSPTPGKFNEQFF
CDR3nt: TGTGCCAGCAGCCCTACACCGGGAAAGTTCAATGAGCAGTTCTTC

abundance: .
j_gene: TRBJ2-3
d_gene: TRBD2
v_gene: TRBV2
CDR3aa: CASSPLADTDTQYF
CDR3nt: TGTGCCAGCAGTCCACTAGCGGACACAGATACGCAGTATTTT

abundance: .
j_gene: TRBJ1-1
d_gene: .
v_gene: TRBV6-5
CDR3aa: CASRSLNTEAFF
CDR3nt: TGTGCCAGCAGAAGCTTGAACACTGAAGCTTTCTTT

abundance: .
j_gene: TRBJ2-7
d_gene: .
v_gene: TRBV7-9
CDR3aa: CASIGQKPYEQYF
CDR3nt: TGTGCCAGCATTGGGCAGAAACCCTACGAGCAGTACTTC

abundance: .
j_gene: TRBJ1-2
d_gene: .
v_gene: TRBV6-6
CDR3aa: CASRPTANYGYTF
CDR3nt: TGTGCCAGCAGACCGACAGCGAACTATGGCTACACCTTC

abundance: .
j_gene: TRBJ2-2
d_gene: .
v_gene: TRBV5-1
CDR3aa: CASSAWSMDTGELFF
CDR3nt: TGCGCCAGCAGCGCATGGAGTATGGACACCGGGGAGCTGTTTTTT

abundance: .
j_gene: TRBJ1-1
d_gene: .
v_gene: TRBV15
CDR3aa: CATSSEGVITEAFF
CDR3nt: TGTGCCACCAGCAGCGAAGGGGTAATCACTGAAGCTTTCTTT

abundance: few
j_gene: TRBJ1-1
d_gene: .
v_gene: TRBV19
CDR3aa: CASVRGSEAFF
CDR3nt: TGTGCCAGTGTCAGGGGCTCTGAAGCTTTCTTT

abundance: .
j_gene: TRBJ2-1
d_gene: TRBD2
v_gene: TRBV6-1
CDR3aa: CASSELLAGGPGFF
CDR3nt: TGTGCCAGCAGTGAATTGTTAGCGGGAGGGCCCGGGTTCTTC

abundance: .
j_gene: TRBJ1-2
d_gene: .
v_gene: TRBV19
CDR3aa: CASSTFAGNYGYTF
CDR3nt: TGTGCCAGTAGTACCTTCGCAGGGAACTATGGCTACACCTTC

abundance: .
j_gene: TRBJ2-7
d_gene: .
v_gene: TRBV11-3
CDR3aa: CASSLNQVEQYF
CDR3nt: TGTGCCAGCAGCTTAAATCAGGTCGAGCAGTACTTC

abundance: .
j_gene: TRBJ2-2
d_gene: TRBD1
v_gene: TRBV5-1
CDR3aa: CASLWTGDTGELFF
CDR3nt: TGCGCCAGCCTTTGGACAGGGGATACCGGGGAGCTGTTTTTT

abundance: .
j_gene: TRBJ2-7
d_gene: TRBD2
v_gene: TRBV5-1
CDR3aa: CASSQGLAGTFTYEQYF
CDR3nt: TGCGCCAGCAGCCAAGGACTAGCGGGGACGTTTACCTACGAGCAGTACTTC

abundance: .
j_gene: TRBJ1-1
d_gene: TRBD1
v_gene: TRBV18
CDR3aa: CASSPLQGKNTEAFF
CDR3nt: TGTGCCAGCTCACCACTACAGGGGAAGAACACTGAAGCTTTCTTT

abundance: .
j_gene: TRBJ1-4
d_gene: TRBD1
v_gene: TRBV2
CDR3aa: CASSDIYSGQIEKLFF
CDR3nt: TGTGCCAGCAGTGATATTTACTCGGGACAGATTGAAAAACTGTTTTTT

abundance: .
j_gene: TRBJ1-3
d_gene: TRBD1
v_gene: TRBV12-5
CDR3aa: CASGNGQGPGNTIYF
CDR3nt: TGTGCTAGTGGTAACGGACAGGGACCTGGAAACACCATATATTTT

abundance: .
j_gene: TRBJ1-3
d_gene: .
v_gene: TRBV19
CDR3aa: CASSIEGGAGNTIYF
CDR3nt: TGTGCCAGTAGTATTGAAGGGGGAGCTGGAAACACCATATATTTT

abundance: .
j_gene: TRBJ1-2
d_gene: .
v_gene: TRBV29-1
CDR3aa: CSVEGHFAGYTF
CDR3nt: TGCAGCGTTGAAGGTCACTTTGCGGGCTACACCTTC

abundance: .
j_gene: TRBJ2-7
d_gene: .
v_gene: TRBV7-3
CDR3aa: CASSPQAGSSYEQYF
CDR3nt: TGTGCCAGCAGCCCTCAAGCCGGGAGCTCCTACGAGCAGTACTTC

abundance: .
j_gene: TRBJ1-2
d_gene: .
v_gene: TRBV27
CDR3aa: CASRPAGSYGYTF
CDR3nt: TGTGCCAGCCGTCCGGCGGGGAGCTATGGCTACACCTTC

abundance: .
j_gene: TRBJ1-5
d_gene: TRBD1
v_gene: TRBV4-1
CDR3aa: CASSQNPTGTHNNQPQHF
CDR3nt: TGCGCCAGCAGCCAGAACCCGACAGGGACGCATAACAATCAGCCCCAGCATTTT

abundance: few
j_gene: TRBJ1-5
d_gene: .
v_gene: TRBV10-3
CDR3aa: CAISPEAGNQPQHF
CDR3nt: TGTGCCATCAGTCCAGAGGCAGGGAATCAGCCCCAGCATTTT

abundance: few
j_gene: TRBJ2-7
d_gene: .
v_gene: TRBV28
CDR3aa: CASSFMVRGSYEQYF
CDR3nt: TGTGCCAGCAGTTTTATGGTCAGGGGCTCCTACGAGCAGTACTTC

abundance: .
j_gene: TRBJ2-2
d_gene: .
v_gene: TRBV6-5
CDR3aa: CASSYLAITTGELFF
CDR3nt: TGTGCCAGCAGTTACCTAGCAATCACCACCGGGGAGCTGTTTTTT

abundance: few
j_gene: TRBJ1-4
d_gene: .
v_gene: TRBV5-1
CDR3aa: CASSQGWANEKLFF
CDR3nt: TGCGCCAGCAGCCAGGGATGGGCTAATGAAAAACTGTTTTTT

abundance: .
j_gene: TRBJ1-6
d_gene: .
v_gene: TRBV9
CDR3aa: CASSVDGSGISPLHF
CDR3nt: TGTGCCAGCAGCGTAGACGGGTCAGGGATTTCACCCCTCCACTTT

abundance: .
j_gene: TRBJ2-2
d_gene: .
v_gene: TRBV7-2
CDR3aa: CASSLRETGELFF
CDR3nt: TGTGCCAGCAGCTTACGGGAGACCGGGGAGCTGTTTTTT

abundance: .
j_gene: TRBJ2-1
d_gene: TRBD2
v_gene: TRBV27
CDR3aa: CASSLGTSGYEQFF
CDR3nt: TGTGCCAGCAGTCTAGGGACTAGCGGGTATGAGCAGTTCTTC

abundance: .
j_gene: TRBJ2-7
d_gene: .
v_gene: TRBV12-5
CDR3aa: CASGLRGTYDEQYF
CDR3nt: TGTGCTAGTGGTTTGCGGGGGACGTACGACGAGCAGTACTTC

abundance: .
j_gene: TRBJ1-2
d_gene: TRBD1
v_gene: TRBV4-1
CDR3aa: CASSQAAGTDVNYGYTF
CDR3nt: TGCGCCAGCAGCCAAGCCGCCGGGACAGACGTCAACTATGGCTACACCTTC

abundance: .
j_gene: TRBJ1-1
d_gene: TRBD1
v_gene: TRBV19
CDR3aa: CASSTIPGQGDTEAFF
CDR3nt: TGTGCCAGTAGTACAATACCGGGACAGGGGGACACTGAAGCTTTCTTT